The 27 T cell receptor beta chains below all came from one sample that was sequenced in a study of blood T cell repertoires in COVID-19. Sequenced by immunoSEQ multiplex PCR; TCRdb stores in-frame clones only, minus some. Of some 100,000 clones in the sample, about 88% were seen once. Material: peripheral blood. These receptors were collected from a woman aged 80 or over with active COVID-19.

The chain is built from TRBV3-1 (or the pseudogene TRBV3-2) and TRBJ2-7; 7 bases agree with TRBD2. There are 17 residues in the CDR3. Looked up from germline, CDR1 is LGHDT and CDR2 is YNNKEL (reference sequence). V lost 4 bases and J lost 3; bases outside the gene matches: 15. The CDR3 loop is CASSRLPLAGACYEQYF. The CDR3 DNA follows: TGTGCCAGCAGCCGCCTCCCTCTGGCGGGAGCCTGCTACGAGCAGTACTTC.

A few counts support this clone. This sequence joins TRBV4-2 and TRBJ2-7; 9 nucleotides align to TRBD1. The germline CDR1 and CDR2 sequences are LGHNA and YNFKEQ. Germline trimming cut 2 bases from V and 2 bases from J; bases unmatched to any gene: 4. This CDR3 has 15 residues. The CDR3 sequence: CASSQTGGGTYEQYF. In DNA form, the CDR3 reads TGTGCCAGCAGCCAAACAGGGGGCGGTACCTACGAGCAGTACTTC.

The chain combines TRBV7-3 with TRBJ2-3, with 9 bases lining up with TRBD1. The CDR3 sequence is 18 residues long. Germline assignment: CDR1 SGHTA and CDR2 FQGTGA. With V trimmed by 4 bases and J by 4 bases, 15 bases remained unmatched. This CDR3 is CASSSTARQGGKADTQYF. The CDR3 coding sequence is TGTGCCAGCAGCTCCACCGCTAGACAGGGGGGGAAGGCAGATACGCAGTATTTT.

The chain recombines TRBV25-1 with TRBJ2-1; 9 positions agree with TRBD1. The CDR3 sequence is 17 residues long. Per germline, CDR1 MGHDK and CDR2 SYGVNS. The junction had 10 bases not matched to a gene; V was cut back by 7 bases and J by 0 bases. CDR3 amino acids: CASNGQGSSRSYNEQFF. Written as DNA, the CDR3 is TGTGCCAGCAATGGACAGGGGTCCTCTCGCTCCTACAATGAGCAGTTCTTC.

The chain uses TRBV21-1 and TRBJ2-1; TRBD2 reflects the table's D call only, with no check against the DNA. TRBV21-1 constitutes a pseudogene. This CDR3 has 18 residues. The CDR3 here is CASNTGELTSGNYNEQFF. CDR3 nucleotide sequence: TGTGCCAGCAACACGGGGGAGCTGACTAGCGGGAACTACAATGAGCAGTTCTTC.

CDR3 DNA: TGTGCAAGTCGCTTAAGGGACAGAGATACGTACCAAGAGACCCAGTACTTC. Translating gives CASRLRDRDTYQETQYF. The V call is TRBV12-2, the J call TRBJ2-5; the table calls TRBD1, which could not be checked here. TRBV12-2 is noted as a pseudogene. This CDR3 is built from 17 residues.

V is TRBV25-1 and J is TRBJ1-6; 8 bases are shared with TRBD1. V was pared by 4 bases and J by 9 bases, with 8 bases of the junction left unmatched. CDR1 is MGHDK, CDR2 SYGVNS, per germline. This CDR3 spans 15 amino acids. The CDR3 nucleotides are TGTGCCAGCAGTGTTACAGGGGGTAAAGGTTCACCCCTCCACTTT. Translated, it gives CASSVTGGKGSPLHF.

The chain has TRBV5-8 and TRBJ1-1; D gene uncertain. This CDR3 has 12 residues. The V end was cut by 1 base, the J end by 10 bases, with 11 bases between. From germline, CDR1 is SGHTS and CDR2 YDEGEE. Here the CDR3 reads CASSLTLGRAFF. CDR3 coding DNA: TGTGCCAGCAGCTTGACCCTAGGGAGAGCTTTCTTT.

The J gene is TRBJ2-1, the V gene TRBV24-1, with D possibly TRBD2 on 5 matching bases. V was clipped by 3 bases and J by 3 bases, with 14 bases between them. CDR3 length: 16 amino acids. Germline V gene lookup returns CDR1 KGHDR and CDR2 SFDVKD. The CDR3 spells CATSDRKLGNYNEQFF. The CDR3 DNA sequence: TGTGCCACCAGTGATCGTAAACTAGGAAACTACAATGAGCAGTTCTTC.

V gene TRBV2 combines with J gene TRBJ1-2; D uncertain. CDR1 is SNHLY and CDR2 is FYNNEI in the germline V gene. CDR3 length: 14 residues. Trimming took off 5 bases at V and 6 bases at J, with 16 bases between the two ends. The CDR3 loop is CASSLSYSINGYTF. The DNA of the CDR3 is TGTGCCAGCAGTCTGTCCTACAGCATCAATGGCTACACCTTC.

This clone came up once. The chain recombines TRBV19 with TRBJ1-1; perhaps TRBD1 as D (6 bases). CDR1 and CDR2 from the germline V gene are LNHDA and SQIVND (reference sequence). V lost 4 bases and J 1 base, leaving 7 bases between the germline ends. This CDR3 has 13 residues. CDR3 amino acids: CASSTGQNTEAFF. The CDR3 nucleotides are TGTGCCAGTAGTACGGGACAGAACACTGAAGCTTTCTTT.

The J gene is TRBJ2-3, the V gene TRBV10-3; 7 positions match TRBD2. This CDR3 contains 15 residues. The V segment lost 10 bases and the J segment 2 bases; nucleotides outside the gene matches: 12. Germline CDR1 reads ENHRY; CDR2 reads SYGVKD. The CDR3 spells CATGTTGGPTDTQYF. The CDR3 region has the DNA TGTGCCACGGGGACGACGGGGGGACCCACAGATACGCAGTATTTT.

The CDR3 DNA follows: TGTGCCAGCAGTTTGCCGACTAGCGGGAGAGCGGAGACCCAGTACTTC. Amino acids: CASSLPTSGRAETQYF. The chain joins TRBV28 to TRBJ2-5; 12 bases line up with TRBD2. The CDR3 is made up of 16 amino acids. J was trimmed by 5 bases and V by 3 bases; bases with no gene match: 7. CDR1 is MDHEN, CDR2 SYDVKM, per germline.

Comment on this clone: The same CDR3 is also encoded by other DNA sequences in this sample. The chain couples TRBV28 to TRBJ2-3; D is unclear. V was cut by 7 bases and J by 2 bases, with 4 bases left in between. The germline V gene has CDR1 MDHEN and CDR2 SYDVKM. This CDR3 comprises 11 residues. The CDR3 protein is CASTNTDTQYF. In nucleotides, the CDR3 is TGTGCCAGCACAAACACAGATACGCAGTATTTT.

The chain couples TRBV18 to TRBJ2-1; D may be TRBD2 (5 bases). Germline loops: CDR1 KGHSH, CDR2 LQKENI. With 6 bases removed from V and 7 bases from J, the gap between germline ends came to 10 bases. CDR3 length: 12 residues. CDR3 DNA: TGTGCCAGCTCGGAAGAGGGAAATGAGCAGTTCTTC. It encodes CASSEEGNEQFF.

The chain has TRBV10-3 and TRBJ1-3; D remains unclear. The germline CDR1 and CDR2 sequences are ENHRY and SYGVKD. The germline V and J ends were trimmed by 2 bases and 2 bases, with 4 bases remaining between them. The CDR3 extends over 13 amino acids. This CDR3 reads CAISENTGNTIYF. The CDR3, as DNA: TGTGCCATCAGTGAGAATACTGGAAACACCATATATTTT.

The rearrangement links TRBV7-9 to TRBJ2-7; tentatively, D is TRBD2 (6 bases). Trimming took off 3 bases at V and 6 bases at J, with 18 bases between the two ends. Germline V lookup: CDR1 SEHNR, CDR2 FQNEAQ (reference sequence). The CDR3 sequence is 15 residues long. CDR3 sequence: CASSFREPGSSEQYF. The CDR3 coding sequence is TGTGCCAGCAGCTTTCGGGAGCCAGGGTCCAGCGAGCAGTACTTC.

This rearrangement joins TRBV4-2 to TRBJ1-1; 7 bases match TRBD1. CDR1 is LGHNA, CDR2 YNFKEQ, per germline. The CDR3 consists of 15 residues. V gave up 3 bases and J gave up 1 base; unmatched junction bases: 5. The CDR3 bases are TGTGCCAGCAGCCAGACAGGGCTGGGGAACACTGAAGCTTTCTTT. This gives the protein CASSQTGLGNTEAFF.

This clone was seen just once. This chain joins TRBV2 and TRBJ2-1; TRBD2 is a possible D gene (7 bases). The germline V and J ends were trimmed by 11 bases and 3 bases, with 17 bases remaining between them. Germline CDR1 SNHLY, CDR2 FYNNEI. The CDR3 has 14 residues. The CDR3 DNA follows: TGTGCCGGACAGACTGGGGGGGTCTACAATGAGCAGTTCTTC. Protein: CAGQTGGVYNEQFF.

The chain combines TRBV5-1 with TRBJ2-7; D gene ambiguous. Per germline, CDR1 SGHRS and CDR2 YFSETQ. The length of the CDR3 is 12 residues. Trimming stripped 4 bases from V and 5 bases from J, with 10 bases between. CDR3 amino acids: CASSQNINEQYF. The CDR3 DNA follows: TGCGCCAGCAGCCAAAACATCAACGAGCAGTACTTC. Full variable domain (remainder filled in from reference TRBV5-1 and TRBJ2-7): KAGVTQTPRYLIKTRGQQVTLSCSPISGHRSVSWYQQTPGQGLQFLFEYFSETQRNKGNFPGRFSGRQFSNSRSEMNVSTLELGDSALYLCASSQNINEQYFGPGTRLTVT.

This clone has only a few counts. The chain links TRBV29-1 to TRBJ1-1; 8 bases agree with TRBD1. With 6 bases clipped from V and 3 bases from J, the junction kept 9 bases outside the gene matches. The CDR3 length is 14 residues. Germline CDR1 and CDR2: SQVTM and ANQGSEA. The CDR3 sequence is CSVASRGLDTEAFF. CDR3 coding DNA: TGCAGCGTAGCCTCCAGGGGGCTAGACACTGAAGCTTTCTTT.

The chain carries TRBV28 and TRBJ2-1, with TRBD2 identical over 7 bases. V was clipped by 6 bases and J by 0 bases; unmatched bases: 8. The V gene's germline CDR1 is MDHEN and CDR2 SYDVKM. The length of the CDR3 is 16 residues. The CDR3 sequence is CASSTTGGSSYNEQFF. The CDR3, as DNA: TGTGCCAGCAGCACTACTGGCGGGAGCTCCTACAATGAGCAGTTCTTC.

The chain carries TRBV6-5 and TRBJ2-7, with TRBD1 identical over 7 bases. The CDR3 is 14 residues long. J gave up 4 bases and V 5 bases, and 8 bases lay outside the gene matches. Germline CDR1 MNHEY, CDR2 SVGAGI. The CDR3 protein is CASSRTGGVYEQYF. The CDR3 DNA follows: TGTGCCAGCAGTAGGACAGGTGGGGTTTACGAGCAGTACTTC.

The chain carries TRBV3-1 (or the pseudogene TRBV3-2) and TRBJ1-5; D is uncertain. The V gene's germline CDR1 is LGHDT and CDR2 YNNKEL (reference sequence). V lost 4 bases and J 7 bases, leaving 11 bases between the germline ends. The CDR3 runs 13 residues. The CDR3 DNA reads TGTGCCAGCAGCCCGGGTCTCGACCAGCCCCAGCATTTT. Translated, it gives CASSPGLDQPQHF.

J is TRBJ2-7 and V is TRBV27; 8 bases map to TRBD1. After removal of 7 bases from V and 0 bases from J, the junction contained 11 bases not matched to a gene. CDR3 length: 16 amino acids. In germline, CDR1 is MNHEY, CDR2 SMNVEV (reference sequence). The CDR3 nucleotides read TGTGCCAGCACGTCAGGGGGCCGCCCCGGCTCCTACGAGCAGTACTTC. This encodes CASTSGGRPGSYEQYF.

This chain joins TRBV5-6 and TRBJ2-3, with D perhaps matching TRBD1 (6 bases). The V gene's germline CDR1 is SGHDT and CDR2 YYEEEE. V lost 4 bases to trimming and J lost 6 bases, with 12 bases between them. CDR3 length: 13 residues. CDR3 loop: CASSPGQTDTQYF. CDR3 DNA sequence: TGTGCCAGCAGCCCCGGACAGACGGATACGCAGTATTTT.

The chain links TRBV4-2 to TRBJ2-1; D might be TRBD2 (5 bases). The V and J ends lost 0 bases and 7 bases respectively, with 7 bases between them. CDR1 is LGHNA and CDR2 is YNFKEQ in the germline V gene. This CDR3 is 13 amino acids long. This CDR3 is CASSQESGNEQFF. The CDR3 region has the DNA TGTGCCAGCAGCCAAGAATCGGGGAATGAGCAGTTCTTC.